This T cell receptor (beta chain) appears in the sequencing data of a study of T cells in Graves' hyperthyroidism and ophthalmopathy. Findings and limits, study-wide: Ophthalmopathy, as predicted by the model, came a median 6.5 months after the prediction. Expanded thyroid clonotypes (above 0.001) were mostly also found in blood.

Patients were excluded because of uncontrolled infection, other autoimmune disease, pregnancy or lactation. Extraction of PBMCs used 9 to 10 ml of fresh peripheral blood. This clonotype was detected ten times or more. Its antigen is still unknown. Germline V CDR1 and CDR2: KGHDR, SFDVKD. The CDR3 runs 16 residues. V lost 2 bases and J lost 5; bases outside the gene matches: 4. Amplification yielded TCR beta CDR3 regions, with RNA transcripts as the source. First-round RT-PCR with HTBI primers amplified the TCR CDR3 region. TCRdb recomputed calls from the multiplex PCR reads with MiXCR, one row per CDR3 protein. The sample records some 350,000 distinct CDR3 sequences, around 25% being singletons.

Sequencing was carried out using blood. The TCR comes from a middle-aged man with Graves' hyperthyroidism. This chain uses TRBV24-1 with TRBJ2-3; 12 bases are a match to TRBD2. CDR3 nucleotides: TGTGCCACCAGTGATTCGGCTAGCGGGAGGGGAGATACGCAGTATTTT. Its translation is CATSDSASGRGDTQYF.